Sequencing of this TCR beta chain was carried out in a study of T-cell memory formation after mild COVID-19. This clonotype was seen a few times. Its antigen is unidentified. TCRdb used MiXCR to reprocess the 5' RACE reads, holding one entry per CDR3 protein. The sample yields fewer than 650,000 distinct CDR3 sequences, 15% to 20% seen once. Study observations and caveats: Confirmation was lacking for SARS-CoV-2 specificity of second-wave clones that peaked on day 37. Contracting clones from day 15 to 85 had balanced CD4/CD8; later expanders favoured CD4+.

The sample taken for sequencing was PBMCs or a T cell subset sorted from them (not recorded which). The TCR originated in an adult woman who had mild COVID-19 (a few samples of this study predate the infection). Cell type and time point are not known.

This CDR3 is CSVEPEEGGWNTEAFF. The CDR3 region has the DNA TGCAGCGTTGAACCGGAGGAGGGGGGATGGAACACTGAAGCTTTCTTT. The chain joins TRBV29-1 to TRBJ1-1, with TRBD1 as a possible D gene (6 bases). This CDR3 has 16 residues. CDR1 and CDR2 from the germline V gene are SQVTM and ANQGSEA. Trimming shortened V by 2 bases and J by 1 base, and 17 bases separated the two germline ends.